This TCR beta chain was found in a study of cytotoxic CD8 clonotypes in ibrutinib-treated CLL. Study as a whole: Enrolment comprised approximately 10 relapsed/refractory and about 16 treatment-naive patients; approximately 18 were IGHV unmutated.

With sequencing, the targeted depth ranged from 1 in 200,000 to 1 in 1 million T cells. Generated by immunoSEQ multiplex PCR, the TCRdb table keeps only in-frame clones and is missing some. The repertoire consists of roughly 200,000 clones, with 55% to 85% occurring once and the leading ten covering about an eighth. The sample holds a few counts of this clone. The J segment lost 4 bases and the V segment lost 7 bases, leaving 12 bases of the junction unmatched. The CDR3 runs 16 residues. The germline V gene has CDR1 LNHDA and CDR2 SQIVND (reference sequence). Material: PBMCs, obtained after 24 months of ibrutinib treatment. The rearrangement joins TRBV19 to TRBJ2-1, with 8 nucleotides matching TRBD2. This clonotype originated in a human donor with chronic lymphocytic leukemia. In DNA, the CDR3 is TGTGCCAGTACCTTAGCCCCCAGCGGGAGTTACAATGAGCAGTTCTTC. This translates into CASTLAPSGSYNEQFF.